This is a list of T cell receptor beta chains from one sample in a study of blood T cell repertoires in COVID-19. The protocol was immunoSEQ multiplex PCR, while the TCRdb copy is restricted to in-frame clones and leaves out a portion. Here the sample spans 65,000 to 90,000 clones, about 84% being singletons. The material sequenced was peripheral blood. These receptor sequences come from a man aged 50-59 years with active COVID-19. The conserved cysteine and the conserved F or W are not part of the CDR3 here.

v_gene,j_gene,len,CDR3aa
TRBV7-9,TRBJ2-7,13,ASSFTGTGSHEQY
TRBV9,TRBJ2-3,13,ASSARSISTDTQY
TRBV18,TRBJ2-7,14,ASSSFSGQGLYEQY
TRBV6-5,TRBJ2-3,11,ASSRDRLDTQY
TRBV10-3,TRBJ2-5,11,AISTVGGETQY
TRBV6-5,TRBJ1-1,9,ASSSEKEAF
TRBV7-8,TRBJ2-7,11,ASNGGSSYEQY
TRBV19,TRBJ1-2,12,ASSILAGNYGYT
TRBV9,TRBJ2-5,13,ASSLGSGQQETQY
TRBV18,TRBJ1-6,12,ASSPEGQGTPLH
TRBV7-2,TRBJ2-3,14,ASSFGLAGVTDTQY
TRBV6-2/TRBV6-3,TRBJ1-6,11,ASSVEGNSPLH
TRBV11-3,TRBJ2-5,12,ASSLGASGETQY
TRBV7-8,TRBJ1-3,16,ASSLGRRGTGQGNTIY
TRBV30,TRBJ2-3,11,AWSPQGGDTQY
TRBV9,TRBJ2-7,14,ASSVRGTGGFYEQY
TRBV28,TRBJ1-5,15,ASSLNPDRVRNQPQH
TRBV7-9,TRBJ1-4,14,ASSLGLPGEDEKLF
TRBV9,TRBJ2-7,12,ASSPAEQPHEQY
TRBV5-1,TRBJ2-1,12,ASSLGQSYNEQF
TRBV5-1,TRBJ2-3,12,ASSSGTIEDTQY
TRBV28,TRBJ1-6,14,ATVSTGRWYNSPLH
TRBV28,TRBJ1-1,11,ASNEPPNTEAF
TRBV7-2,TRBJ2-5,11,ASSLDLQREQY
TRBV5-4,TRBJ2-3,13,ASSSGTSQRGAQY
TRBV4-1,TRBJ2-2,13,ASSQTGTGSGELF
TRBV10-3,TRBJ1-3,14,AISEFPGQGRNTIY